The 18 T cell receptor beta chains listed next were all sequenced from one sample in a study of shared clonotypes between healthy human individuals. The protocol was immunoSEQ multiplex PCR, while the TCRdb copy is restricted to in-frame clones and leaves out a portion. The sample consists of some 500,000 clones, 79% of them appearing once. Sample: PBMCs. All receptors come from a woman aged 40 to 50 in good health. Some clones in this sample may be carry-over from other donors' samples.

The chain combines TRBV5-1 with TRBJ1-4; D is uncertain. Trimming cost V 2 bases and J 2 bases, with 7 bases left between them. CDR1 and CDR2 from the germline V gene are SGHRS and YFSETQ. CDR3 size: 14 residues. CDR3 loop: CASSFGGTNEKLFF. In DNA form, the CDR3 reads TGCGCCAGCAGCTTCGGTGGCACTAATGAAAAACTGTTTTTT.

The gene calls are TRBV6-5 and TRBJ1-5; the D is unclear. This CDR3 contains 13 residues. Germline V gene lookup returns CDR1 MNHEY and CDR2 SVGAGI. The germline V and J ends were trimmed by 5 bases and 5 bases, with 10 bases remaining between them. As DNA, the CDR3 is TGTGCCAGCAGTACGGGCCGAGATCAGCCCCAGCATTTT. Protein product: CASSTGRDQPQHF.

This clone was picked up a small number of times. The gene calls are TRBV2 and TRBJ2-2, with 7 bases matching TRBD2. The CDR3 runs to 15 residues. V trimming: 7 bases; J trimming: 1 base; junction bases outside the gene matches: 6. CDR1 and CDR2 from the germline V gene are SNHLY and FYNNEI. The CDR3 region has the DNA TGTGCCAGCAACCCGGGACTACGGAACACCGGGGAGCTGTTTTTT. It specifies CASNPGLRNTGELFF.

The rearrangement joins TRBV4-1 to TRBJ2-5; no firm D call. The V end lost 1 base, the J end lost 4 bases, and 7 bases lay between the germline ends. CDR1 and CDR2 (germline): MGHRA, YSYEKL. CDR3 length: 13 residues. Here the CDR3 DNA reads TGCGCCAGCAGCCAAGCGAGGCGAGAGACCCAGTACTTC. It specifies CASSQARRETQYF.

This clone appeared once. The chain uses TRBV7-9 and TRBJ1-2; 9 bases align to TRBD1. The CDR3 is 15 residues long. The junction had 9 bases not matched to a gene; V was cut back by 5 bases and J by 5 bases. Germline lookup yields CDR1 SEHNR and CDR2 FQNEAQ (reference sequence). CDR3 protein: CASSRSRDRDYGYTF. The CDR3 coding sequence is TGTGCCAGCAGCCGCAGCCGGGACAGGGATTATGGCTACACCTTC.

Regarding this clone: This specimen includes other DNA sequences encoding the same CDR3. The CDR3 protein is CASSLGGSTYEQYF. In DNA form, the CDR3 reads TGTGCCAGCAGCTTAGGGGGGTCGACCTACGAGCAGTACTTC. The chain uses TRBV7-9 and TRBJ2-7; D could derive from TRBD1 or TRBD2 (5 bases each). The germline CDR1 and CDR2 sequences are SEHNR and FQNEAQ (reference sequence). Trimming removed 1 base at V and 2 bases at J, with 9 bases between. This CDR3 region has 14 residues.

This rearrangement joins TRBV5-1 to TRBJ2-3, with D maybe TRBD2 (6 bases). CDR1 and CDR2 (germline): SGHRS, YFSETQ. V gave up 0 bases and J gave up 0 bases, with 11 bases separating them. CDR3 length equals 16 residues. The CDR3 spells CASSLAAGPSTDTQYF. The CDR3 DNA reads TGCGCCAGCAGCTTGGCGGCGGGACCTAGCACAGATACGCAGTATTTT.

This clone was counted at least ten times. The chain combines TRBV11-2 with TRBJ2-7; the match to TRBD2 covers 8 bases. The V and J ends lost 9 bases and 0 bases, in that order; junction bases with no gene match: 10. CDR1 and CDR2 from the germline V gene are SGHAT and FQNNGV. CDR3 size: 15 residues. CDR3 bases: TGTGCCAGTGCCGGGGGGGCCGCCCCCTCCTACGAGCAGTACTTC. The encoded protein is CASAGGAAPSYEQYF.

The J gene is TRBJ2-2, the V gene TRBV9; 8 bases fit TRBD2. This CDR3 region has 17 residues. Trimming cost V 6 bases and J 6 bases; bases outside gene matches: 16. Germline CDR1 SGDLS, CDR2 YYNGEE. CDR3: CASTQGTGGPTPGELFF. For the CDR3, the DNA is TGTGCCAGCACCCAGGGGACGGGAGGGCCGACACCCGGGGAGCTGTTTTTT.

This clone was observed a few times. The gene calls are TRBV7-9 and TRBJ1-1; 8 positions agree with TRBD1. The CDR3 is 14 amino acids. Trimming at V came to 3 bases and at J to 5 bases, leaving 5 bases not matched to a gene. Germline lookup yields CDR1 SEHNR and CDR2 FQNEAQ (reference sequence). CDR3 in DNA: TGTGCCAGCAGCTTGACAGGGGTGAGGACTGAAGCTTTCTTT. Protein product: CASSLTGVRTEAFF.

The chain uses TRBV5-1 and TRBJ1-1; a possible D gene is TRBD1 (5 bases). The germline V and J ends were trimmed by 4 bases and 7 bases, with 11 bases remaining between them. Germline CDR1 reads SGHRS; CDR2 reads YFSETQ. The CDR3 length is 12 residues. The CDR3 DNA sequence: TGCGCCAGCAGCCGGGACGAGTATGAAGCTTTCTTT. It is translated as CASSRDEYEAFF.

For this clone: Relative to the germline gene, one junction end is altered; a read error may explain this. The same CDR3 arises from other DNA sequences in this sample as well. This chain connects TRBV28 to TRBJ1-1; 10 bases fit TRBD1. The V gene's germline CDR1 is MDHEN and CDR2 SYDVKM. CDR3 length: 16 amino acids. CDR3 bases: TGTGCAAGCAGAATCGACAGGGGGCTATTGAACACTGAAGCTTTATTT. Translating it yields CASRIDRGLLNTEALF.

Regarding this clone: This may arise from a read error, as a much more abundant clone is one base away. V and J are TRBV19 and TRBJ2-3; 8 nucleotides align to TRBD2. CDR1 LNHDA and CDR2 SQIVND come from the germline V gene (reference sequence). The CDR3 covers 14 residues. V gave up 6 bases and J gave up 4 bases; unmatched junction bases: 6. Here the CDR3 reads CASRGGLGADTQYF. DNA of the CDR3: TGTGCCAGTAGAGGGGGACTAGGAGCAGATACGCAGTATTTT.

V and J are TRBV9 and TRBJ1-4, with 7 bases that match TRBD1. The CDR3 spans 15 residues. J lost 8 bases, V lost 4 bases, and 11 bases had no gene match. CDR1 and CDR2 (germline): SGDLS, YYNGEE. CDR3 DNA sequence: TGTGCCAGCAGCCCAGGGGGGGGGCAATCAGAAAAACTGTTTTTT. Protein product: CASSPGGGQSEKLFF.

The chain carries TRBV9 and TRBJ2-3, with D perhaps TRBD2 (6 bases). The CDR3 loop spans 15 amino acids. CDR1 and CDR2 (germline): SGDLS, YYNGEE. V shed 0 bases and J shed 6 bases, with 14 bases lying between them. CDR3 sequence reads: CASSVDGSRADTQYF. CDR3 coding DNA: TGTGCCAGCAGCGTAGACGGGAGTCGCGCGGATACGCAGTATTTT.

This clone was seen at least ten times. V is TRBV5-6 and J is TRBJ2-5; D remains unclear. CDR3 length: 13 amino acids. Deletions cut 0 bases from V and 4 bases from J, with 7 bases between. The germline gives CDR1 SGHDT, CDR2 YYEEEE. The CDR3: CASSLGSGETQYF. The CDR3 region has the DNA TGTGCCAGCAGCTTGGGGAGTGGAGAGACCCAGTACTTC.

V usage is TRBV29-1 and J usage is TRBJ2-1; no reliable D call. CDR1 SQVTM and CDR2 ANQGSEA come from the germline V gene. V was shortened by 6 bases and J by 3 bases, with 6 bases between the two germline ends. This CDR3 has 11 residues. CDR3 protein: CSVRHYNEQFF. CDR3 nucleotides: TGCAGCGTAAGACACTACAATGAGCAGTTCTTC.

The chain uses TRBV19 and TRBJ1-2; the D gene is possibly TRBD1 (6 bases). There are 13 residues in the CDR3. The V end was cut by 6 bases, the J end by 3 bases, with 11 bases between. Germline V gene lookup returns CDR1 LNHDA and CDR2 SQIVND (reference sequence). The chain's CDR3 is CASRKGVDYGYTF. CDR3 bases: TGTGCCAGTAGAAAGGGGGTGGACTATGGCTACACCTTC.